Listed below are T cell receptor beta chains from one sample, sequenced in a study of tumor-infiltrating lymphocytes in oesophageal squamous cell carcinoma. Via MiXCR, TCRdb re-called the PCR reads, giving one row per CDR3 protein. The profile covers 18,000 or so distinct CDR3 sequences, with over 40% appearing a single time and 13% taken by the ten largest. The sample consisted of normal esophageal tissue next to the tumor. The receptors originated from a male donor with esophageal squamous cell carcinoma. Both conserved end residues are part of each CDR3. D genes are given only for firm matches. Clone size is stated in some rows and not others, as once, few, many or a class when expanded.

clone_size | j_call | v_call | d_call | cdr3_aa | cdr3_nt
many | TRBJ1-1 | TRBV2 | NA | CASSERGGGNTEAFF | TGTGCCAGCAGTGAGCGAGGGGGAGGGAACACTGAAGCTTTCTTT
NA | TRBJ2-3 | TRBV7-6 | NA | CASSLGPQGDTQYF | TGTGCCAGCAGCTTAGGGCCGCAGGGGGATACGCAGTATTTT
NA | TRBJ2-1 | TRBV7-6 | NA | CASSSIGHTTYNEQFF | TGTGCCAGCAGCTCGATAGGACACACCACCTACAATGAGCAGTTCTTC
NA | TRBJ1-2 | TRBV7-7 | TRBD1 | CASSADRVPYGYTF | TGTGCCAGCAGCGCGGACAGGGTCCCTTATGGCTACACCTTC
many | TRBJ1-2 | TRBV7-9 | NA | CASSLQGFDYGYTF | TGTGCCAGCAGCCTACAGGGTTTCGACTATGGCTACACCTTC
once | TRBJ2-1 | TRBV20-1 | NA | CSAAQGRSYNEQFF | TGCAGTGCTGCCCAGGGGAGATCCTACAATGAGCAGTTCTTC
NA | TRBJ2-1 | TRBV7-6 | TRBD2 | CASSLNGGTDEQFF | TGTGCCAGCAGCTTAAACGGGGGGACCGATGAGCAGTTCTTC
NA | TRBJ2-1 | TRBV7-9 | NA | CASSLEIGEQFF | TGTGCCAGCAGTCTAGAGATAGGTGAGCAGTTCTTC
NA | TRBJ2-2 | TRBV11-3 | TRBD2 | CASSKLAGAGTGELFF | TGTGCCAGCAGCAAGCTAGCGGGAGCGGGCACCGGGGAGCTGTTTTTT
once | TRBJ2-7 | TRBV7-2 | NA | CASSFDGRREQYF | TGTGCCAGCAGTTTTGACGGGAGACGCGAGCAGTACTTC
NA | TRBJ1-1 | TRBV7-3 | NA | CASSLTGESTEAFF | TGTGCCAGCAGCTTAACCGGGGAGTCCACTGAAGCTTTCTTT
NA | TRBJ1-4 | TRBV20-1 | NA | CSASVHQGEKLFF | TGCAGTGCTAGCGTCCACCAAGGGGAAAAACTGTTTTTT
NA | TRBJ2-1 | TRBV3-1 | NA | CASSQSWRGRGGDNEQFF | TGTGCCAGCAGCCAATCATGGCGGGGCAGGGGTGGAGACAATGAGCAGTTCTTC
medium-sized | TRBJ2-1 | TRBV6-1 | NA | CASMGGFAGNEQFF | TGTGCCAGCATGGGAGGCTTTGCAGGGAATGAGCAGTTCTTC
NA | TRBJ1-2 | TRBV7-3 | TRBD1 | CASSLTDRDSGYTF | TGTGCCAGCAGCTTAACGGACAGGGACTCTGGCTACACCTTC
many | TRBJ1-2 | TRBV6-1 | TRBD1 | CASTYNRDRIANYGYTF | TGTGCCAGCACCTATAACCGGGACAGAATAGCTAACTATGGCTACACCTTC
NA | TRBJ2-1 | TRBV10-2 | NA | CASSESQGWYNEQFF | TGCGCCAGCAGTGAATCGCAGGGATGGTACAATGAGCAGTTCTTC
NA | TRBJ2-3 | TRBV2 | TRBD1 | CASSQMGQFTDTQYF | TGTGCCAGCAGCCAGATGGGACAGTTCACAGATACGCAGTATTTT
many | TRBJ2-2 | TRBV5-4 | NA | CASSSNRDFGELFF | TGCGCCAGCAGCTCGAACAGGGATTTCGGGGAGCTGTTTTTT
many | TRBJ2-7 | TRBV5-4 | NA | CASSFNSGAYEQYF | TGCGCCAGCAGCTTCAACTCCGGGGCTTACGAGCAGTACTTC
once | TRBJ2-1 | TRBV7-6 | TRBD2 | CASSRIAGARGEQFF | TGTGCCAGCAGCCGTATAGCGGGAGCCAGGGGTGAGCAGTTCTTC
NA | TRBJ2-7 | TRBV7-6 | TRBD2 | CASSPLSGGPFEQYF | TGTGCCAGCAGCCCACTTAGCGGGGGGCCTTTTGAGCAGTACTTC
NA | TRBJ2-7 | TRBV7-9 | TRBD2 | CASSSPRDYGSYSYEQYF | TGTGCCAGCAGCTCCCCCCGGGACTACGGGAGCTACTCCTACGAGCAGTACTTC
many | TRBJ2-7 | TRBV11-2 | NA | CASSYPGLAINEQYF | TGTGCCAGCAGCTATCCCGGGCTAGCGATTAATGAGCAGTACTTC
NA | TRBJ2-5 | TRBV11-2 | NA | CASSLDLGTQYF | TGTGCCAGCAGCTTAGATCTTGGAACCCAGTACTTC
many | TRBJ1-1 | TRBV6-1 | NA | CATPLGNTEAFF | TGTGCTACCCCCCTAGGGAACACTGAAGCTTTCTTT
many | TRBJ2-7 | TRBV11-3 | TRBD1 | CASSLEQGGYNEQYF | TGTGCCAGCAGCTTAGAACAGGGGGGTTACAATGAGCAGTACTTC
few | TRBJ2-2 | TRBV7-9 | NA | CASSLAGVNTGELFF | TGTGCCAGCAGCTTAGCGGGAGTGAACACCGGGGAGCTGTTTTTT
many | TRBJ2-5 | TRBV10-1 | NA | CASSESIYETQYF | TGCGCCAGCAGTGAGTCGATCTACGAGACCCAGTACTTC
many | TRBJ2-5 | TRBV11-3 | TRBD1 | CASSLGGTGEQYF | TGTGCCAGCAGCTTAGGGGGGACAGGGGAGCAGTACTTC
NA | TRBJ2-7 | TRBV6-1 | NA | CASSPLPRGLTMGEQYF | TGTGCCAGCAGCCCTCTGCCTAGAGGACTCACTATGGGGGAGCAGTACTTC
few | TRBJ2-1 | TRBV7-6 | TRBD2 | CASSSRLAGYNEQFF | TGTGCCAGCAGCTCCAGACTAGCGGGATACAATGAGCAGTTCTTC
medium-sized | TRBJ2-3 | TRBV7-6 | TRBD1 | CASSLAGTESTDTQYF | TGTGCCAGCAGCTTAGCGGGGACAGAAAGCACAGATACGCAGTATTTT
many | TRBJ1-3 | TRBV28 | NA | CASIDNSGNTIYF | TGTGCCAGCATTGATAACTCTGGAAACACCATATATTTT
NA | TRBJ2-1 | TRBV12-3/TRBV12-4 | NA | CASTLTATYEQFF | TGTGCCAGCACCCTGACAGCTACCTACGAGCAGTTCTTC
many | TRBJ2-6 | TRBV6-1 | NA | CASTASGANVLTF | TGTGCCAGCACCGCTTCCGGGGCCAACGTCCTGACTTTC
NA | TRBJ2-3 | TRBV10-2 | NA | CASTRQTSTDTQYF | TGCGCCAGCACGCGACAGACTAGCACAGATACGCAGTATTTT
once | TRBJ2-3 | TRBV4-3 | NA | CASSQDGGADPSDTQYF | TGCGCCAGCAGCCAAGATGGAGGGGCGGACCCTTCAGATACGCAGTATTTT
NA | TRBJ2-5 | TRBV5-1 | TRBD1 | CASSESTGVQETQYF | TGCGCCAGCAGCGAGTCAACAGGGGTTCAGGAGACCCAGTACTTC
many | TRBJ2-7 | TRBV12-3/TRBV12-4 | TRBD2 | CASSTGTSGVSYNEQYF | TGTGCCAGCAGTACCGGGACTAGCGGGGTATCCTACAATGAGCAGTACTTC
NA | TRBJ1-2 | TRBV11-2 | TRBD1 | CASSLSDRGTSNYGYTF | TGTGCCAGCAGCTTATCGGACAGGGGAACATCTAACTATGGCTACACCTTC
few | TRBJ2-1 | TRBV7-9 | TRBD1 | CASSSRRQGDRNEQFF | TGTGCCAGCAGCTCACGACGACAGGGGGATAGGAATGAGCAGTTCTTC
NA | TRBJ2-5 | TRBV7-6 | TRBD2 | CASSKGLAELTGELYF | TGTGCCAGCAGCAAGGGACTAGCGGAGCTCACCGGGGAGCTGTACTTC
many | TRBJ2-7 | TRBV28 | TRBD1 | CAIQNPTGTGGVYEQYF | TGTGCCATCCAAAACCCTACCGGGACAGGGGGCGTTTACGAGCAGTACTTC
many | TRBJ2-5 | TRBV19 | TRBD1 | CASSMGRGGYETQYF | TGTGCCAGTAGTATGGGACGAGGGGGCTATGAGACCCAGTACTTC
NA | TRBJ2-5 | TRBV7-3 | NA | CASSRNPQETQYF | TGTGCCAGCAGCCGCAACCCCCAAGAGACCCAGTACTTC